Given below is one T cell receptor beta chain in context. The data were taken from a study of blood T cell repertoires in COVID-19. Looking at the study overall: PBMCs, B-cell-depleted T cells, or T cells provided the cDNA or gDNA that made up the material.

The table came from immunoSEQ multiplex PCR; TCRdb's copy has only in-frame clones and leaves some out. The table records over 30,000 clones, 75% of them present only once. CDR3 length equals 14 residues. The chain joins TRBV21-1 to TRBJ2-5; the table's D call TRBD1 went unverified against the DNA. TRBV21-1 counts as a pseudogene. The sequenced material came from peripheral blood. This receptor was taken from a man of 80 years or more with active or convalescent COVID-19. The CDR3 region is CASIPQGKQETQYF. As DNA, the CDR3 is TGTGCCAGCATCCCACAGGGGAAACAAGAGACCCAGTACTTC.